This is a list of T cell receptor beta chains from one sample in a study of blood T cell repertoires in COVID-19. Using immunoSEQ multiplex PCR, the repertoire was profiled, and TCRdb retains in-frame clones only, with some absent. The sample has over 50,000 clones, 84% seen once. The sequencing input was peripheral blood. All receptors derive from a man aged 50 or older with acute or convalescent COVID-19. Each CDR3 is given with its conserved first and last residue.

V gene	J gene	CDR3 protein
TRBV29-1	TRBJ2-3	CSARGTDTQYF
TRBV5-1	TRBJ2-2	CASRLAANTGELFF
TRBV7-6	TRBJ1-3	CASSPEGAYSGNTIYF
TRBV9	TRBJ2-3	CASSVAPLILATQYF
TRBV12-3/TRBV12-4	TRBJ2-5	CASNFGGAETQYF
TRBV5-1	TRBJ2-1	CASSLELAGDDEQFF
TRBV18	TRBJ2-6	CASSPTPSGANVLTF
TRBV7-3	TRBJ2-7	CASSLKFGRHQPGRVTYEQYF
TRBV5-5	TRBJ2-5	CASSLYQGQETQYF
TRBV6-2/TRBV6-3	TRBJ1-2	CASSYWGNENYGYTF
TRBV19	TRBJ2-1	CASRTNSDRGQGWQFF
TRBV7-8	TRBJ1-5	CASSRTGGELRQPQHF
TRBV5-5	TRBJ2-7	CASSLGLDLSYEQYF
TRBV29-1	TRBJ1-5	CSISTGGEGQPQHF
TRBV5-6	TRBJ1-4	CASSFGQGDEKLFF
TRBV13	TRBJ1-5	CASSLGGTVNQPQHF
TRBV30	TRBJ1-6	CACPVTGYGSPLHF
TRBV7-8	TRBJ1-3	CASSSELRHRASDTIYF
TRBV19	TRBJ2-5	CASSIQGAEETQYF